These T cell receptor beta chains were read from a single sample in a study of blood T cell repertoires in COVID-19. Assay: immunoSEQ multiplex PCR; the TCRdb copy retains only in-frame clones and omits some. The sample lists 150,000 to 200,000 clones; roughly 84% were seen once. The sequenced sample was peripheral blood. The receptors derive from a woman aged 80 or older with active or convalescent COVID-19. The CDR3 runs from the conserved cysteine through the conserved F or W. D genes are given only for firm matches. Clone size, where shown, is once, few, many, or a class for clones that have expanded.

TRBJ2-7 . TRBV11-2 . TGTGCCAGCAGCAAAACTAGGTCCGAGCAGTACTTC CASSKTRSEQYF
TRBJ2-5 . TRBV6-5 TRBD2 TGTGCCAGCATGGGACTAGCGGGGCAAGAGACCCAGTACTTC CASMGLAGQETQYF
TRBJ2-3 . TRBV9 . TGTGCCAGCAGCAAAACAGGGATCCCCACAGATACGCAGTATTTT CASSKTGIPTDTQYF
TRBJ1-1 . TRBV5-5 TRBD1 TGTGCCAGCAGCTTCACAGGGGGATTGGACACTGAAGCTTTCTTT CASSFTGGLDTEAFF
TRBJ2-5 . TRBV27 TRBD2 TGTGCCAGCAGTCATCCTAGCGGGGGGAAAGAGACCCAGTACTTC CASSHPSGGKETQYF
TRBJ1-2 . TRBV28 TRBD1 TGTGCCAGCAAACTCCCCGGGACAGGGAACTATGGCTACACCTTC CASKLPGTGNYGYTF
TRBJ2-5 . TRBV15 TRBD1 TGTGCCACCAGCAGCCGAGGCAGGACAGGGGACGAGACCCAGTACTTC CATSSRGRTGDETQYF
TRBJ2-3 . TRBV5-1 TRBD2 TGCGCCAGCAGCTTGGCTCTAGCGGGCCACACAGATACGCAGTATTTT CASSLALAGHTDTQYF
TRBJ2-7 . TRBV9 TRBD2 TGTGCCAGCAGCGTAGGCGCGGGGACTAGCCCCTACGAGCAGTACTTC CASSVGAGTSPYEQYF
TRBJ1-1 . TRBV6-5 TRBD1 TGTGCCAGCAGTTACAGGGGGACAGGGGAAACTGAAGCTTTCTTT CASSYRGTGETEAFF
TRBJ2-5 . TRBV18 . TGTGCCAGCTCACCCTCCCTAGGTGGGCAAGAGACCCAGTACTTC CASSPSLGGQETQYF
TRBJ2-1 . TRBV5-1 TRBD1 TGCGCCAGCAGCCCGGGCGGGACAGGGTTCAATGAGCAGTTCTTC CASSPGGTGFNEQFF
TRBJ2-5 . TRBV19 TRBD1 TGTGCCAGTAGGGACAGGGGTTCGAGAGAGACCCAGTACTTC CASRDRGSRETQYF
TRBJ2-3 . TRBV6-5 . TGTGCCAGCAGCCCCGACCCGGGTTACACAGATACGCAGTATTTT CASSPDPGYTDTQYF
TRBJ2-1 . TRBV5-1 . TGCGCCAGCAGCTTGGCCGACGGGATCTACAATGAGCAGTTCTTC CASSLADGIYNEQFF
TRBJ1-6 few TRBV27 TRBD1 TGTGCCAGCAGTCCCATACAGGGGGCCGGGTATAATTCACCCCTCCACTTT CASSPIQGAGYNSPLHF
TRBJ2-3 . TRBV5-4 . TGTGCCAGCAGCTTTACCACACAGGATACGCAGTATTTT CASSFTTQDTQYF
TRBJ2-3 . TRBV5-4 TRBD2 TGTGCCAGCGGTAGCGGGAGGGCCAGAGATACGCAGTATTTT CASGSGRARDTQYF
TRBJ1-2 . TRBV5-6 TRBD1 TGTGCCAGCAGCTATAGACAGGGGCCCCTCTATGGCTACACCTTC CASSYRQGPLYGYTF
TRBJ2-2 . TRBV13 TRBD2 TGTGCCAGCAGCTTAGAGGGACTAGCGGGAGTCGGCACCGGGGAGCTGTTTTTT CASSLEGLAGVGTGELFF
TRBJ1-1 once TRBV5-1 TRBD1 TGCGCCAGCAGCTTGGTAGGCGGGCGTCAGGGGGAAACTGAAGCTTTCTTT CASSLVGGRQGETEAFF
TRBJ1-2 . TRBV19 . TGTAACAGCCCTCATGGCTACACCTTC CNSPHGYTF
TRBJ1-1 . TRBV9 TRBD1 TGTGCCAGCAGCGTAGGAGTCCGCCGGACAGGGAACACTGAAGCTTTCTTT CASSVGVRRTGNTEAFF
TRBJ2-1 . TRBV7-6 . TGTGCCAGCAGCTTAGCGCCATCGGCAAGCGGGTCGCTAAATGAGCAGTTCTTC CASSLAPSASGSLNEQFF
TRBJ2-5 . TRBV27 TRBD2 TGTGCCAGCAATCCAGCGGGAGACCTCCAAGAGACCCAGTACTTC CASNPAGDLQETQYF
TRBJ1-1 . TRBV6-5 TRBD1 TGTGCCAGCAACCACCGGGACAGGGGGCCAACTGAAGCTTTCTTT CASNHRDRGPTEAFF
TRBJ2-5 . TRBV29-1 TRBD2 TGCAGCGTTGTTGCTAGCGGGAAGGTAGAGACCCAGTACTTC CSVVASGKVETQYF
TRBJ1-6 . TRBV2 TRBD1 TGTGCCAGCAGCCCTCAGGGGACAGTTAATAATTCACCCCTCCACTTT CASSPQGTVNNSPLHF
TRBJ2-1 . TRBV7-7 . TGTGCCAGCAGCTCTTCGGTAAACAATGAGCAGTTCTTC CASSSSVNNEQFF
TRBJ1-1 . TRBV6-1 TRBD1 TGTGCCAGCAGTGTGGGACAGGGGGCCTCGAACACTGAAGCTTTCTTT CASSVGQGASNTEAFF
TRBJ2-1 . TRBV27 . TGTGCCAGCAGTTTCGGGACAAGATACAATGAGCAGTTCTTC CASSFGTRYNEQFF
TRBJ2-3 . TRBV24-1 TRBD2 TGTGCCACCAGTGACCCCCGGACTAGCGGGAGGCCAGATACGCAGTATTTT CATSDPRTSGRPDTQYF
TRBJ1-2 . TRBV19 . TGTGCCAGTAGTCACAGCTATGGCTACACCTTC CASSHSYGYTF
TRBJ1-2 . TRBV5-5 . TGTGCCAGCAGCTTGTCGATTGACACCTATGGCTACACCTTC CASSLSIDTYGYTF
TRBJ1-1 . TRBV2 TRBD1 TGTGCCAGCAGTGAAGGGACAGGGAGGACTGAAGCTTTCTTT CASSEGTGRTEAFF
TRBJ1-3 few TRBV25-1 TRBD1 TGTGCCAATAAGACAGGGGGTCCAGGAAACACCATATATTTT CANKTGGPGNTIYF
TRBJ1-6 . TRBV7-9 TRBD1 TGTGCCAGCAGCGCCCCGGGACAGTGGAATTCACCCCTCCACTTT CASSAPGQWNSPLHF
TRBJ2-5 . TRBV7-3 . TGTGCCAGCAGCTTAAATCCAGGAGAGACCCAGTACTTC CASSLNPGETQYF
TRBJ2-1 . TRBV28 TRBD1 TGTGCCAGCAGTCTGCGGACAGGGGGCCAGTTCTTC CASSLRTGGQFF
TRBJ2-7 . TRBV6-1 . TGTGCCAGCAGTGAAGGAACGGCGTCTAGTAGATACGAGCAGTACTTC CASSEGTASSRYEQYF
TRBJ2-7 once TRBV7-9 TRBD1 TGTGCCAGCAGCACCGGACAGGGGGCCTCCTACGAGCAGTACTTC CASSTGQGASYEQYF
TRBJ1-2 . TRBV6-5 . TGTGCCAGCAGACAGGGCGCCGTGGTGGGTGGTGGCTACACCTTC CASRQGAVVGGGYTF
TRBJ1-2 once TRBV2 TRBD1 TGTGCCAGCAGAGAACAGGGGGCTGGCTATGGCTACACCTTC CASREQGAGYGYTF
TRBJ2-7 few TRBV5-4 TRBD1 TGTGCCAGCAGCGCGCTGGACAGGGACTCTTACGAGCAGTACTTC CASSALDRDSYEQYF
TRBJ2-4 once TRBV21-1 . TGTGCCAGCAGCAGGGACAGGGGCCCATCCAAAAACATTCAGTACTTC CASSRDRGPSKNIQYF
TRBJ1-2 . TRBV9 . TGTGCCAGCAGCGCCCAATACTCCGCGGTAGGTGGCTACACCTTC CASSAQYSAVGGYTF
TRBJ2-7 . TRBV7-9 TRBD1 TGTGCCAGCAGCTCGGGACAGGGGGAGACCTACGAGCAGTACTTC CASSSGQGETYEQYF
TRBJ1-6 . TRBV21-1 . TGTGCCAGCAGCAAAAAGCGTTCGCCCGGTTCGAAAACGAGCTATAATTCACCCCTCCACTTT CASSKKRSPGSKTSYNSPLHF
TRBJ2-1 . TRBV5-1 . TGCGCCAGCAGCTTCGATGAGCAGTTCTTC CASSFDEQFF
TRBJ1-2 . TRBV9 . TGTGCCAGCAGCACCGAGGGCAATCCTGATAACTATGGCTACACCTTC CASSTEGNPDNYGYTF
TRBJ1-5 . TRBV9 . TGTGCCAGCAGCGGAGGGCACCACAATCAGCCCCAGCATTTT CASSGGHHNQPQHF
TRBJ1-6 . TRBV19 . TGTGCCAGTACTCGGGGGGGTAATAATTCACCCCTCCACTTT CASTRGGNNSPLHF
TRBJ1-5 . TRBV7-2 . TGTGCCAGCAGCTTCACAGGGTCTAAACAGCCCCAGCATTTT CASSFTGSKQPQHF
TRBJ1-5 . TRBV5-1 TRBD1 TGCGCCAGCAGCTTGGCTGGGATCACAGGGGACCAGCCCCAGCATTTT CASSLAGITGDQPQHF
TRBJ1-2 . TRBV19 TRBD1 TGTGCCAGTAGTGAACACAGGGGGCGGATTGGCTATGGCTACACCTTC CASSEHRGRIGYGYTF